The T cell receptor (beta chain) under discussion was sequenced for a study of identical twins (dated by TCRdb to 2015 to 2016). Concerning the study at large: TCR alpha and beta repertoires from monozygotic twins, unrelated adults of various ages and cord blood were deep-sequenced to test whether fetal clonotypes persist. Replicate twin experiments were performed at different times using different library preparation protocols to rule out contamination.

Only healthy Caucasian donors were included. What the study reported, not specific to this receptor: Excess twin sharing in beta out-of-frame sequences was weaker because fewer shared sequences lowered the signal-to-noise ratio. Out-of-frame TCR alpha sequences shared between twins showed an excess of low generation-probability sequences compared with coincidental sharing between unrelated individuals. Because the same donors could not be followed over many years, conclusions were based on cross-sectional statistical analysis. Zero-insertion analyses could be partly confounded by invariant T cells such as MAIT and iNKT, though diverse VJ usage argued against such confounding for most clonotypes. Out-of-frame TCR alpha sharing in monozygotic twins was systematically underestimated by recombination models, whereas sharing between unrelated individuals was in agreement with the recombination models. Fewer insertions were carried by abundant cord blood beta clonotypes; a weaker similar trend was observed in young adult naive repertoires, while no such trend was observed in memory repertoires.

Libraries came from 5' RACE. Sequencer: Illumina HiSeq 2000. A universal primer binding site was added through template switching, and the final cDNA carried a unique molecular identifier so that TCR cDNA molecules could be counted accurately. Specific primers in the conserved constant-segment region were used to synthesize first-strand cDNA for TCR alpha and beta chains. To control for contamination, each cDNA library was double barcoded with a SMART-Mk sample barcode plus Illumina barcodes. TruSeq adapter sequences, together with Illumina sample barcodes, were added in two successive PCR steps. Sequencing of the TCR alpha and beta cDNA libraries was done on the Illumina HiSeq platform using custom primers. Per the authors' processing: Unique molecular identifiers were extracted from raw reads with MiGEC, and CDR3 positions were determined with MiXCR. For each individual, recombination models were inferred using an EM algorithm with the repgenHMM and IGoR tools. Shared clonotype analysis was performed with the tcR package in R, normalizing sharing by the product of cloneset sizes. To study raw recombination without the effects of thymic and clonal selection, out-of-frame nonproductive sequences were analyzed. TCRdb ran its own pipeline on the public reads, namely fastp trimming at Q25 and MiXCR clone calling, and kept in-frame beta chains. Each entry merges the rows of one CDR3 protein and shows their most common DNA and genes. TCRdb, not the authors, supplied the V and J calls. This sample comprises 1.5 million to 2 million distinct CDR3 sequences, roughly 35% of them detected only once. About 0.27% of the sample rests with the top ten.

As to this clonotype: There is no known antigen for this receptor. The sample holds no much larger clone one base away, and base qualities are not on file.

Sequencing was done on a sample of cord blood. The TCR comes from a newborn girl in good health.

This receptor carries the CDR3 CASRGTDRVLWEQFF. The nucleotides are TGTGCCAGCAGGGGGACGGACAGGGTCTTGTGGGAGCAGTTCTTC. The rearranged chain carries TRBV6-6 and TRBJ2-1; 8 bases in the junction line up with TRBD1. The germline V gene (reference sequence) supplies CDR1 MNHNY and CDR2 SVGAGI. Trimmed from V: 6 bases; trimmed from J: 10 bases; junction bases lacking a gene match: 14. The CDR3 goes from the cysteine to the phenylalanine over 15 residues. Just the 45-base CDR3 DNA is kept, in frame starting at base 1.